Listed here are 30 T cell receptor beta chains from one sample, sequenced in a study of blood T cell repertoires in COVID-19. The data were produced by immunoSEQ multiplex PCR, yet TCRdb's version contains in-frame clones alone and is incomplete. The repertoire holds some 280,000 clones, approximately 88% seen once, with 0.94% in the top ten. The sequencing input was peripheral blood. Receptor source: a woman aged 40-49 years who had recovered from COVID-19.

A word on this clone: This specimen includes other DNA sequences encoding the same CDR3. This rearrangement joins TRBV30 to TRBJ1-5; TRBD1 aligns across 9 bases. The germline V gene encodes CDR1 GTSNPN and CDR2 SVGIG (reference sequence). Trimming at V came to 3 bases and at J to 0 bases, leaving 3 bases not matched to a gene. The CDR3 covers 15 residues. This chain's CDR3 is CAWSRTGVSNQPQHF. CDR3 in DNA: TGTGCCTGGAGCAGGACAGGGGTTAGCAATCAGCCCCAGCATTTT. The full variable domain, in which reference TRBV30 and TRBJ1-5 provide the parts outside the CDR3, is SQTIHQWPATLVQPVGSPLSLECTVEGTSNPNLYWYRQAAGRGLQLLFYSVGIGQISSEVPQNLSASRPQDRQFILSSKKLLLSDSGFYLCAWSRTGVSNQPQHFGDGTRLSIL.

V and J are TRBV7-9 and TRBJ2-6, with TRBD1 as a possible D gene (7 bases). The V end lost 6 bases, the J end lost 2 bases, and 14 bases lay between the germline ends. This CDR3 is built from 16 residues. Germline CDR1 is SEHNR and CDR2 is FQNEAQ (reference sequence). The CDR3 coding sequence is TGTGCCAGCAGAGGCGGAGGGGGCCCTGGGGCCAACGTCCTGACTTTC. Translated, it gives CASRGGGGPGANVLTF.

This chain uses TRBV4-2 with TRBJ2-1, with D unclear. The CDR3 sequence is 17 residues long. From germline, CDR1 is LGHNA and CDR2 YNFKEQ. V was shortened by 0 bases and J by 3 bases, with 15 bases between the two germline ends. CDR3 region: CASSQDVAGLHYNEQFF. The CDR3 DNA follows: TGTGCCAGCAGCCAAGATGTGGCAGGCCTCCACTACAATGAGCAGTTCTTC.

This chain uses TRBV7-2 with TRBJ2-5; TRBD2 aligns across 10 bases. The CDR3 covers 14 residues. After removal of 5 bases from V and 2 bases from J, the junction contained 2 bases not matched to a gene. Germline loops: CDR1 SGHTA, CDR2 FQGNSA. In DNA, the CDR3 is TGTGCCAGCAGCCGGACTAGCGGACAAGAGACCCAGTACTTC. Its protein is CASSRTSGQETQYF.

The chain couples TRBV5-1 to TRBJ1-2; TRBD1 might be the D (6 bases). The CDR3 covers 15 residues. CDR1 is SGHRS and CDR2 is YFSETQ in the germline V gene. V was shortened by 2 bases and J by 8 bases, with 19 bases between the two germline ends. Written as DNA, the CDR3 is TGCGCCAGCAGCTTAGACTCAGGACAGCCCTCAGGCTACACCTTC. This gives the protein CASSLDSGQPSGYTF.

The rearrangement joins TRBV4-1 to TRBJ2-3; TRBD2 aligns across 7 bases. This CDR3 has 16 residues. The V and J ends lost 0 bases and 4 bases, in that order; junction bases with no gene match: 7. Germline CDR1 is MGHRA and CDR2 is YSYEKL. The CDR3 DNA follows: TGCGCCAGCAGCCAAGATGCGGGAGAAGGGGCAGATACGCAGTATTTT. Protein product: CASSQDAGEGADTQYF.

This chain joins TRBV15 and TRBJ1-5; D gene unclear. The CDR3 spans 19 residues. V dropped 5 bases and J dropped 0 bases, with 23 bases sitting between them. CDR1 is LNHNV, CDR2 YYDKDF, per germline (reference sequence). The CDR3 DNA follows: TGTGCCACCAGCGGGATAACGGGAGGTGGGGTCGGTAGCAATCAGCCCCAGCATTTT. Its protein is CATSGITGGGVGSNQPQHF. Looking up the rest from reference TRBV15 and TRBJ1-5 gives the full variable domain: DAMVIQNPRYQVTQFGKPVTLSCSQTLNHNVMYWYQQKSSQAPKLLFHYYDKDFNNEADTPDNFQSRRPNTSFCFLDIRSPGLGDTAMYLCATSGITGGGVGSNQPQHFGDGTRLSIL.

The chain uses TRBV14 and TRBJ2-3; TRBD2 matches 12 bases. The trim removed 0 bases at V and 5 bases at J, leaving 6 bases unmatched. CDR3 length: 17 amino acids. The V gene's germline CDR1 is SGHDN and CDR2 FVKESK. DNA for the CDR3: TGTGCCAGCAGCCAAGAGGCTCTAGCGGGAGGGCTAGATACGCAGTATTTT. Encoded protein: CASSQEALAGGLDTQYF.

The chain joins TRBV5-1 to TRBJ2-3; 7 nucleotides match TRBD2. V shed 5 bases, J shed 4 bases, and the junction held 10 bases outside the gene matches. The CDR3 runs to 15 residues. Germline lookup yields CDR1 SGHRS and CDR2 YFSETQ. The CDR3 loop reads CASRRSAGEPDTQYF. The CDR3 DNA reads TGCGCCAGCAGACGGTCGGCGGGAGAACCAGATACGCAGTATTTT.

The chain joins TRBV5-1 to TRBJ1-4, with D unclear. Trimming left V 1 base short and J 8 bases short, with 12 bases between. From germline, CDR1 is SGHRS and CDR2 YFSETQ. The CDR3 consists of 14 residues. CDR3: CASSLSVPGEKLFF. CDR3 DNA sequence: TGCGCCAGCAGCTTGTCGGTGCCAGGAGAAAAACTGTTTTTT.

The chain joins TRBV19 to TRBJ1-2; 10 nucleotides agree with TRBD1. Germline V gene data show CDR1 as LNHDA and CDR2 as SQIVND (reference sequence). This CDR3 has 13 residues. V was pared by 9 bases and J by 8 bases, with 9 bases of the junction left unmatched. CDR3 in DNA: TGTGCCAGCCAAACGACAGGGGGCAACGGCTACACCTTC. Its protein product is CASQTTGGNGYTF.

This clone was recorded only once. The V gene is TRBV21-1, the J gene TRBJ2-6; the listed D gene, TRBD2, was not tested against the DNA. TRBV21-1 is a listed pseudogene. The CDR3 has 19 residues. This CDR3 reads CASSNPTSGPLSGANVLTF. For the CDR3, the DNA is TGTGCCAGCAGCAACCCTACTAGCGGGCCGCTTTCTGGGGCCAACGTCCTGACTTTC.

The V call is TRBV12-3 or TRBV12-4, the J call TRBJ2-3, with D unclear. Trimming removed 3 bases from V and 2 bases from J, with 6 bases in between. This CDR3 is 13 amino acids long. CDR3: CASSLRSTDTQYF. The CDR3 DNA follows: TGTGCCAGCAGTTTGCGGTCCACAGATACGCAGTATTTT.

This clone is a singleton in its sample. The V and J genes are TRBV9 and TRBJ2-7; 12 positions agree with TRBD2. The germline V gene has CDR1 SGDLS and CDR2 YYNGEE. There are 15 residues in the CDR3. After removal of 2 bases from V and 4 bases from J, the junction contained 4 bases not matched to a gene. CDR3 DNA: TGTGCCAGCAGCGTGCTAGCGGGAGGGCTTTACGAGCAGTACTTC. It translates to CASSVLAGGLYEQYF.

Points on this clone: Since the CDR3 does not end with the conserved phenylalanine or tryptophan, this likely comes from a read error. The limits of the CDR3 on the DNA are not certain, so only TCRdb's listed CDR3 is given. This CDR3 is CASSSTSGRILI. The rearrangement links TRBV7-9 to TRBJ2-3; TRBD2 is taken as the D call from the table, unchecked against the DNA. Per the germline V gene, CDR1 is SEHNR and CDR2 is FQNEAQ (reference sequence). The CDR3 contains 12 residues when both ends are counted.

This clone was observed a single time. This chain joins TRBV24-1 and TRBJ2-1; 8 bases align to TRBD1. The CDR3 runs 16 residues. Germline loops: CDR1 KGHDR, CDR2 SFDVKD. With V trimmed by 0 bases and J by 7 bases, 7 bases remained unmatched. The chain's CDR3 is CATSDLGGQGRNEQFF. The CDR3 nucleotides are TGTGCCACCAGTGATTTGGGCGGACAGGGAAGGAATGAGCAGTTCTTC.

V is TRBV10-3 and J is TRBJ1-2; D remains ambiguous. The germline V gene encodes CDR1 ENHRY and CDR2 SYGVKD. V was trimmed by 2 bases and J by 1 base, leaving 8 bases between them. The CDR3 is 14 residues long. The CDR3 DNA is TGTGCCATCAGTGAGGGAGGGATTAACTATGGCTACACCTTC. It encodes CAISEGGINYGYTF.

This clone was detected only a few times. The chain recombines TRBV11-2 with TRBJ2-7; D may be TRBD1 (5 bases). The length of the CDR3 is 14 residues. V shed 4 bases and J shed 1 base, with 11 bases lying between them. The germline V gene has CDR1 SGHAT and CDR2 FQNNGV. In DNA, the CDR3 is TGTGCCAGCAGCTCAGGGTTTCCGTCCTACGAGCAGTACTTC. As protein: CASSSGFPSYEQYF.

In this sample, this clone turned up a few times. The chain uses TRBV5-1 and TRBJ2-3; the match to TRBD2 covers 7 bases. V trimming: 2 bases; J trimming: 3 bases; junction bases outside the gene matches: 6. This CDR3 is 15 amino acids long. The germline CDR1 and CDR2 sequences are SGHRS and YFSETQ. CDR3 in DNA: TGCGCCAGCAGCTTTGCGGGGGAGACGACAGATACGCAGTATTTT. This gives the protein CASSFAGETTDTQYF.

The chain combines TRBV7-3 with TRBJ2-1; TRBD2 aligns across 8 bases. Trimming cost V 4 bases and J 8 bases; bases outside gene matches: 13. CDR1 SGHTA and CDR2 FQGTGA come from the germline V gene. There are 16 residues in the CDR3. CDR3 protein: CASSSSGAGGMDEQFF. The CDR3 region has the DNA TGTGCCAGCAGCTCCTCGGGGGCGGGAGGAATGGATGAGCAGTTCTTC.

The chain has TRBV20-1 and TRBJ1-1; D remains ambiguous. Germline loops: CDR1 DFQATT, CDR2 SNEGSKA (reference sequence). CDR3 length equals 10 residues. Trimming took off 3 bases at V and 8 bases at J, with 7 bases between the two ends. CDR3 nucleotide sequence: TGCAGTGCTAGTGCGAGGGAAGCTTTCTTT. This codes for CSASAREAFF.

The chain combines TRBV18 with TRBJ2-1; 9 bases are a match to TRBD2. Germline CDR1 KGHSH, CDR2 LQKENI. The CDR3 has 16 amino acids. V lost 1 base to trimming and J lost 6 bases; unmatched junction nucleotides: 7. CDR3 nucleotides: TGTGCCAGCTCACCACAGGAGGGACTAGCCCTCAATGAGCAGTTCTTC. Translating gives CASSPQEGLALNEQFF.

V usage is TRBV10-3 and J usage is TRBJ2-3; TRBD2 matches 9 bases. The germline V gene has CDR1 ENHRY and CDR2 SYGVKD. This CDR3 is built from 14 residues. Losses at the gene ends were 8 bases for V and 3 bases for J; bases not matched to a gene: 6. CDR3 sequence reads: CAIAAGGGTDTQYF. The CDR3 bases are TGTGCCATCGCGGCGGGAGGGGGGACAGATACGCAGTATTTT.

The rearrangement links TRBV2 to TRBJ2-1, with TRBD2 matching over 8 bases. The trim removed 6 bases at V and 4 bases at J, leaving 5 bases unmatched. The CDR3 spans 14 residues. Per the germline V gene, CDR1 is SNHLY and CDR2 is FYNNEI. CDR3 DNA sequence: TGTGCCAGCAGGGTTAGCGGGACGTACAATGAGCAGTTCTTC. The encoded protein is CASRVSGTYNEQFF.

J is TRBJ2-5 and V is TRBV7-9, with unresolved D. The germline V gene has CDR1 SEHNR and CDR2 FQNEAQ (reference sequence). The CDR3 spans 11 residues. The V gene lost 3 bases and the J gene lost 3 bases, with 2 bases spanning the gap. CDR3 nucleotide sequence: TGTGCCAGCAGCTTTAAAGAGACCCAGTACTTC. Its translation is CASSFKETQYF.

This clone was counted only a few times. The chain combines TRBV7-2 with TRBJ2-5; 12 nucleotides line up with TRBD2. Germline lookup yields CDR1 SGHTA and CDR2 FQGNSA. There are 15 residues in the CDR3. With 2 bases clipped from V and 2 bases from J, the junction kept 0 bases outside the gene matches. CDR3 in amino acids: CASSLLAGGQETQYF. In nucleotides, the CDR3 is TGTGCCAGCAGCTTACTAGCGGGAGGGCAAGAGACCCAGTACTTC. The full variable domain, in which reference TRBV7-2 and TRBJ2-5 provide the parts outside the CDR3, is GAGVSQSPSNKVTEKGKDVELRCDPISGHTALYWYRQSLGQGLEFLIYFQGNSAPDKSGLPSDRFSAERTGGSVSTLTIQRTQQEDSAVYLCASSLLAGGQETQYFGPGTRLLVL.

This chain connects TRBV6-1 to TRBJ1-3, with TRBD1 identical over 7 bases. CDR3 length equals 18 residues. Looked up from germline, CDR1 is MNHNS and CDR2 is SASEGT. The J segment lost 4 bases and the V segment lost 2 bases, leaving 14 bases of the junction unmatched. This CDR3 reads CASSEIAIGRGYGNTIYF. CDR3 in DNA: TGTGCCAGCAGTGAAATTGCCATTGGCAGGGGGTACGGAAACACCATATATTTT.

The CDR3 DNA is TGTGCCAGCAGCAAGGGACTAGCGGGAGAAACCTACAATGAGCAGTTCTTC. Protein: CASSKGLAGETYNEQFF. The chain links TRBV5-5 to TRBJ2-1; 14 bases agree with TRBD2. The germline gives CDR1 SGHKS, CDR2 YYEKEE (reference sequence). With 4 bases clipped from V and 2 bases from J, the junction kept 5 bases outside the gene matches. The CDR3 length is 17 residues.

The chain combines TRBV9 with TRBJ1-3; D unresolved. CDR1 is SGDLS and CDR2 is YYNGEE in the germline V gene. The CDR3 is 14 residues long. Trimming stripped 0 bases from V and 4 bases from J, with 8 bases between. The CDR3 reads CASSVEGDGNTIYF. The CDR3 nucleotides read TGTGCCAGCAGCGTAGAGGGAGACGGAAACACCATATATTTT.

This rearrangement joins TRBV19 to TRBJ2-2; TRBD1 might be the D (5 bases). V shed 6 bases and J shed 2 bases, with 10 bases lying between them. CDR1 is LNHDA, CDR2 SQIVND, per germline (reference sequence). CDR3 length: 14 residues. CDR3 protein: CASSVQANTGELFF. DNA of the CDR3: TGTGCCAGTAGCGTACAGGCCAACACCGGGGAGCTGTTTTTT.